These T cell receptor beta chains were read from a single sample in a study of blood T cell repertoires in COVID-19. Sequencing was performed with immunoSEQ multiplex PCR; in TCRdb, only in-frame clones are kept and a portion is missing. The sample holds 300,000 to 350,000 clones, 80% to 95% seen once. Material for sequencing was peripheral blood. Every receptor here comes from a young woman with COVID-19, enrolled during active disease. The CDR3 runs from the conserved cysteine through the conserved F or W. Each record gives: clone size, CDR3 length, V gene, D gene, J gene, CDR3 protein, CDR3 DNA. D genes are given only for firm matches. Rows may omit the clone size; those that give it use once, few, many or a size class.

clone_size: -; cdr3_length: 15; v_call: TRBV29-1; d_call: TRBD2; j_call: TRBJ2-3; cdr3_aa: CSASTSGIYTDTQYF; cdr3_nt: TGCAGCGCATCGACTAGCGGGATTTACACAGATACGCAGTATTTT
clone_size: -; cdr3_length: 14; v_call: TRBV5-8; d_call: -; j_call: TRBJ2-7; cdr3_aa: CASSTLPSIYEQYF; cdr3_nt: TGTGCCAGCAGCACTCTTCCCTCCATTTACGAGCAGTACTTC
clone_size: -; cdr3_length: 19; v_call: TRBV3-1/TRBV3-2; d_call: TRBD2; j_call: TRBJ2-1; cdr3_aa: CASSQKTLRGYSSYNEQFF; cdr3_nt: TGTGCCAGCAGCCAAAAGACCCTGCGGGGGTATAGCTCCTACAATGAGCAGTTCTTC
clone_size: -; cdr3_length: 15; v_call: TRBV28; d_call: -; j_call: TRBJ1-1; cdr3_aa: CASSFPGTGRTEAFF; cdr3_nt: TGTGCCAGCAGTTTCCCGGGAACAGGGCGGACTGAAGCTTTCTTT
clone_size: few; cdr3_length: 13; v_call: TRBV6-5; d_call: TRBD1; j_call: TRBJ1-1; cdr3_aa: CASSRQGDTEAFF; cdr3_nt: TGTGCCAGCAGCAGGCAGGGGGACACTGAAGCTTTCTTT
clone_size: -; cdr3_length: 13; v_call: TRBV7-9; d_call: -; j_call: TRBJ1-1; cdr3_aa: CASSWGQNTEAFF; cdr3_nt: TGTGCCAGCAGTTGGGGACAGAACACTGAAGCTTTCTTT
clone_size: once; cdr3_length: 18; v_call: TRBV4-2; d_call: TRBD1; j_call: TRBJ1-2; cdr3_aa: CASSLSPGQGAYAYGYTF; cdr3_nt: TGTGCCAGCAGCCTTAGCCCGGGACAGGGGGCTTACGCCTATGGCTACACCTTC
clone_size: -; cdr3_length: 13; v_call: TRBV6-5; d_call: -; j_call: TRBJ1-1; cdr3_aa: CASSYKTDTEAFF; cdr3_nt: TGTGCCAGCAGTTACAAGACTGATACTGAAGCTTTCTTT
clone_size: few; cdr3_length: 15; v_call: TRBV29-1; d_call: TRBD2; j_call: TRBJ2-1; cdr3_aa: CSVLDGTSGNNEQFF; cdr3_nt: TGCAGCGTTTTGGACGGGACTAGCGGGAATAATGAGCAGTTCTTC
clone_size: -; cdr3_length: 14; v_call: TRBV19; d_call: TRBD2; j_call: TRBJ2-1; cdr3_aa: CASSTASGWNEQFF; cdr3_nt: TGTGCCAGTAGTACGGCTAGCGGGTGGAATGAGCAGTTCTTC
clone_size: -; cdr3_length: 14; v_call: TRBV6-5; d_call: -; j_call: TRBJ2-7; cdr3_aa: CASSSQRQVYEQYF; cdr3_nt: TGTGCCAGCAGTTCCCAGCGACAGGTTTACGAGCAGTACTTC
clone_size: -; cdr3_length: 15; v_call: TRBV4-1; d_call: -; j_call: TRBJ2-2; cdr3_aa: CASSHSGSATGELFF; cdr3_nt: TGCGCCAGCAGCCATAGCGGAAGCGCCACCGGGGAGCTGTTTTTT
clone_size: -; cdr3_length: 15; v_call: TRBV6-1; d_call: -; j_call: TRBJ2-2; cdr3_aa: CASSEMDSTTGELFF; cdr3_nt: TGTGCCAGCAGTGAGATGGACAGCACGACCGGGGAGCTGTTTTTT
clone_size: -; cdr3_length: 17; v_call: TRBV5-3; d_call: TRBD2; j_call: TRBJ2-1; cdr3_aa: CARSLQGLAGGPNEQFF; cdr3_nt: TGTGCCAGAAGCTTGCAGGGACTGGCGGGAGGGCCGAATGAGCAGTTCTTC
clone_size: -; cdr3_length: 16; v_call: TRBV4-1; d_call: -; j_call: TRBJ2-2; cdr3_aa: CASSLTQSDKSGELFF; cdr3_nt: TGCGCCAGCAGCCTAACTCAGAGTGACAAATCCGGGGAGCTGTTTTTT
clone_size: -; cdr3_length: 14; v_call: TRBV2; d_call: TRBD1; j_call: TRBJ1-1; cdr3_aa: CASRRDRGGTEAFF; cdr3_nt: TGTGCCAGCAGGAGGGACAGGGGGGGGACTGAAGCTTTCTTT
clone_size: -; cdr3_length: 15; v_call: TRBV25-1; d_call: -; j_call: TRBJ1-1; cdr3_aa: CASSVPRGATTEAFF; cdr3_nt: TGTGCCAGCAGTGTTCCCCGCGGGGCGACCACTGAAGCTTTCTTT
clone_size: -; cdr3_length: 16; v_call: TRBV7-2; d_call: TRBD2; j_call: TRBJ2-1; cdr3_aa: CASSLASGSAYNEQFF; cdr3_nt: TGTGCCAGCAGCTTAGCTAGCGGGAGTGCCTACAATGAGCAGTTCTTC
clone_size: few; cdr3_length: 14; v_call: TRBV5-1; d_call: -; j_call: TRBJ2-7; cdr3_aa: CASSFAVPAGEQYF; cdr3_nt: TGCGCCAGCAGCTTCGCGGTCCCGGCTGGGGAGCAGTACTTC
clone_size: -; cdr3_length: 14; v_call: TRBV6-5; d_call: TRBD1; j_call: TRBJ2-7; cdr3_aa: CASTPRGTGDEQYF; cdr3_nt: TGTGCCAGCACTCCCCGCGGGACAGGGGACGAGCAGTACTTC
clone_size: -; cdr3_length: 15; v_call: TRBV15; d_call: -; j_call: TRBJ2-2; cdr3_aa: CATSNDLWSTGELFF; cdr3_nt: TGTGCCACCAGCAACGACTTGTGGAGCACCGGGGAGCTGTTTTTT
clone_size: -; cdr3_length: 15; v_call: TRBV7-2; d_call: TRBD1; j_call: TRBJ2-5; cdr3_aa: CASSLVGQGLETQYF; cdr3_nt: TGTGCCAGCAGCTTAGTCGGACAGGGGTTAGAGACCCAGTACTTC
clone_size: -; cdr3_length: 16; v_call: TRBV4-1; d_call: TRBD2; j_call: TRBJ2-3; cdr3_aa: CASSQDTGGGADTQYF; cdr3_nt: TGCGCCAGCAGCCAAGATACGGGAGGGGGAGCAGATACGCAGTATTTT
clone_size: -; cdr3_length: 12; v_call: TRBV14; d_call: -; j_call: TRBJ2-1; cdr3_aa: CASSQGLSEQFF; cdr3_nt: TGTGCCAGCAGCCAAGGACTCTCTGAGCAGTTCTTC
clone_size: -; cdr3_length: 14; v_call: TRBV13; d_call: -; j_call: TRBJ1-3; cdr3_aa: CASSYRSSGNTIYF; cdr3_nt: TGTGCCAGCAGCTACAGGAGCTCTGGAAACACCATATATTTT